This T cell receptor (beta chain) is drawn from a study of somatic mutations in cytotoxic T cells in rheumatoid arthritis. Overall study: Flow sorting of some V beta antibody-stained T cells reached nearly 100% purity, with V beta1+ cells also TCRB-sequenced. Study results and caveats: Clonality of CD8+ T cells, which was compared between rheumatoid arthritis patients and age-matched healthy controls, did not differ significantly. About an eighth of the roughly 60 patients had a largest CD8+ clone above 20% of CD8+ cells.

This clone was counted once. Antigen unknown. Positive magnetic bead selection separated CD4+ and CD8+ cells, and flow cytometry confirmed purity. Assay: immunoSEQ multiplex PCR; the TCRdb copy retains only in-frame clones and omits some. The sample shows 15,000 or so clones, more than 75% of them seen only once. There are 11 residues in the CDR3. Germline-derived CDR1 and CDR2 are MRHNA and SNTAGT. The V end was cut by 10 bases, the J end by 11 bases, with 15 bases between. The source is a woman aged 50 to 65 with rheumatoid arthritis. The chain uses TRBV6-4 and TRBJ2-1, with a possible D match to TRBD1 (6 bases). The sample comprised CD8+ T cells sorted from blood. The CDR3 is CATFGQNQQFF. CDR3 nucleotide sequence: TGTGCCACCTTTGGACAGAACCAGCAGTTCTTC.